The entry below gives a single T cell receptor beta chain sequence along with its context. Sequencing used immunoSEQ multiplex PCR; TCRdb keeps in-frame clones, though not all of them. The data show hundreds of thousands of clones, about 91% seen once. Participant reports of clinical history set cohort assignment. Trimming removed 6 bases from V and 10 bases from J, with 25 bases in between. The CDR3 totals 15 residues. Per the germline V gene, CDR1 is SQVTM and CDR2 is ANQGSEA. This specimen comes from a study of blood T cell repertoires in COVID-19. Across the study: Samples came from the United States, Italy and Spain, spanning acute and convalescent COVID-19.

The sequence was collected from a woman aged 18-29 years who had recovered from COVID-19. This chain uses TRBV29-1 with TRBJ2-1; tentatively, D is TRBD1 (5 bases). The material sequenced was PBMCs or T cells enriched from blood (not recorded which). CDR3 residues: CSVPSPARARREQFF. The DNA of the CDR3 is TGCAGCGTCCCCTCCCCCGCCAGGGCACGGCGCGAGCAGTTCTTC.